What follows are 6 T cell receptor beta chains derived from one specimen sequenced in a study of T cell repertoires in cytomegalovirus infection. TCRdb independently ran MiXCR on the reads; one entry per CDR3 protein. The sample consists of about 190,000 distinct CDR3 sequences, roughly 27% of them appearing once. Sequencing input: PBMCs. These receptors were obtained from a human donor in good health (CMV status not recorded). Some clones in this sample may be carry-over from other donors' samples.

The J gene is TRBJ2-7, the V gene TRBV20-1; D not certain. V lost 5 bases and J lost 0, with 5 bases in between. The germline V gene encodes CDR1 DFQATT and CDR2 SNEGSKA (reference sequence). This CDR3 is 11 amino acids long. The CDR3 is CSAPSSYEQYF. The CDR3 DNA follows: TGCAGTGCTCCGAGCTCCTACGAGCAGTACTTC.

Only a few counts were recorded for this clonotype. The genes are TRBV6-2 or TRBV6-3 and TRBJ1-1; D is perhaps TRBD1 (6 bases). This CDR3 is built from 12 residues. Trimming pared 5 bases from V and 6 bases from J, leaving 10 bases between. Per the germline V gene, CDR1 is MNHEY and CDR2 is SVGEGT. CDR3 in amino acids: CASSHREPEAFF. CDR3 nucleotide sequence: TGTGCCAGCAGTCACAGGGAACCTGAAGCTTTCTTT.

This rearrangement joins TRBV6-1 to TRBJ2-7; unclear D gene. The CDR3 sequence is 13 residues long. CDR1 and CDR2 (germline): MNHNS, SASEGT. V lost 3 bases, J lost 5 bases, and 11 bases lay in between. CDR3 nucleotides: TGTGCCAGCAGTGAGGTACGACGCGACGAGCAGTACTTC. Its translation is CASSEVRRDEQYF.

This clonotype was found a few times. The chain has TRBV5-6 and TRBJ1-2, with no clear D. The ends were cut back, 0 bases at V and 7 bases at J, with 13 bases in the middle. There are 14 residues in the CDR3. Germline V gives CDR1 SGHDT, CDR2 YYEEEE. CDR3 sequence reads: CASSLGEQDGGYTF. In DNA form, the CDR3 reads TGTGCCAGCAGCTTGGGGGAGCAGGACGGTGGCTACACCTTC.

This clonotype has only one observation. V usage is TRBV3-1 and J usage is TRBJ1-6, with a tentative D call TRBD1 (6 bases). Germline V gives CDR1 LGHDT, CDR2 YNNKEL (reference sequence). This CDR3 is 15 amino acids long. V dropped 1 base and J dropped 11 bases, with 15 bases sitting between them. CDR3 sequence: CASSQVHRVGTPLHF. The CDR3 DNA follows: TGTGCCAGCAGCCAAGTTCACAGGGTAGGAACACCCCTCCACTTT.

V is TRBV3-1 and J is TRBJ2-2, with D perhaps given as TRBD1 or TRBD2 (6 bases each). Per the germline V gene, CDR1 is LGHDT and CDR2 is YNNKEL (reference sequence). The CDR3 sequence is 16 residues long. Trimming took 0 bases from V and 3 from J, leaving 11 bases between them. CDR3 DNA: TGTGCCAGCAGCCAAGATCCGGGGGCTGACACCGGGGAGCTGTTTTTT. This sequence encodes CASSQDPGADTGELFF.